This T cell receptor (beta chain) emerged from a study of early T cells in non-severe SARS-CoV-2 infection. Whole-study findings and limits: Private and CD4 specificities were missed by VDJdb matching, skewed to anti-spike CD8.

Unique molecular identifiers (one per individual cDNA molecule) were attached. TCRdb re-called the 5' RACE reads with MiXCR, one entry per CDR3 protein. Of about 84,000 distinct CDR3 sequences in the sample, 9.5% to 13% were seen once. With regard to this clonotype: The target antigen is unknown.

Between the trimmed V and J ends, which lost 4 bases and 2 bases, there was a span of 7 bases. The CDR3 is 13 residues long. The germline CDR1 and CDR2 sequences are WNHNN and SYGVQD (reference sequence). Sequenced sample: whole blood. The chain uses TRBV10-1 and TRBJ2-3; D is unresolved. The clonotype comes from an adult who was a healthcare worker with PCR-confirmed SARS-CoV-2 infection or an uninfected control (not recorded which). The DNA of the CDR3 is TGCGCCAGCAGTGCCTCGACCACAGATACGCAGTATTTT. It specifies CASSASTTDTQYF.